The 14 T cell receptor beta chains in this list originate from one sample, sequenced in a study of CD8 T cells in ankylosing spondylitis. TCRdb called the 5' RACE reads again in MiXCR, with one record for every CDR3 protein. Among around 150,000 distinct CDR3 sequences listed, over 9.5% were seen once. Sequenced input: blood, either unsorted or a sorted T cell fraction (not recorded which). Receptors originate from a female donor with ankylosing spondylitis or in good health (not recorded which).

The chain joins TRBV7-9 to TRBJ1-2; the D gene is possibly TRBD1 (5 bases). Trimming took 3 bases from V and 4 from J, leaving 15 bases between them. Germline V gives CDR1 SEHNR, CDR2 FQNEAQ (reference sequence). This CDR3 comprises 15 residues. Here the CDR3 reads CASSFTDRVGYGYTF. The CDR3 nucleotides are TGTGCCAGCAGCTTCACCGACAGAGTCGGCTATGGCTACACCTTC.

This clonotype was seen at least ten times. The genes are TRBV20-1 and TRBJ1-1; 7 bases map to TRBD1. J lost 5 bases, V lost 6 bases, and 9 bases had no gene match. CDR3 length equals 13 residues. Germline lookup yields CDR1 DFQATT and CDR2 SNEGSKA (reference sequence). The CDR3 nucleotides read TGCAGTGCCCGGAGGCAGGGGGGGACTGAAGCTTTCTTT. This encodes CSARRQGGTEAFF.

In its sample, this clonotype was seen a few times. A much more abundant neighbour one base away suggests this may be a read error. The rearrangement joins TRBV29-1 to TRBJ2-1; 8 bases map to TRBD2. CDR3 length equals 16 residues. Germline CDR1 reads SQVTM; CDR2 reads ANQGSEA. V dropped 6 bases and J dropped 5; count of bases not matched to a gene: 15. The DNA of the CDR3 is TGCAGCGTCGATCAACTTGAGCGGGAGTGGGACAATGAGCAGTTCTTC. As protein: CSVDQLEREWDNEQFF.

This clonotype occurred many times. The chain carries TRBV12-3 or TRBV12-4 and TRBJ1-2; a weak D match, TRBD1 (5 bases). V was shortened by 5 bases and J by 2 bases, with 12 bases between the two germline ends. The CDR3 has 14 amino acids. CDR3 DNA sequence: TGTGCCAGCAGTCCGGGACTGCCCAACTATGGCTACACCTTC. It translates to CASSPGLPNYGYTF.

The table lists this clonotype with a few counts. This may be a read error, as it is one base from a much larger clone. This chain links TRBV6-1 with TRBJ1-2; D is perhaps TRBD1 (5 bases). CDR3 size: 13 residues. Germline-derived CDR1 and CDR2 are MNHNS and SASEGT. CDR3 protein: CASSGGTGYGYPF. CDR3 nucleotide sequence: TGTGCCAGCAGTGGCGGGACGGGCTATGGCTACCCCTTC.

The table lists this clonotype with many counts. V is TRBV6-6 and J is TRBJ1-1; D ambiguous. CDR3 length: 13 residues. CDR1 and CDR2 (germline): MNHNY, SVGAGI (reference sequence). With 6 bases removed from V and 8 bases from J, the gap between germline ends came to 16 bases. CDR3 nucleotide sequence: TGTGCCAGCAGCCCTCAACCCCCCGCCGAAGCTTTCTTT. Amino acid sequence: CASSPQPPAEAFF.

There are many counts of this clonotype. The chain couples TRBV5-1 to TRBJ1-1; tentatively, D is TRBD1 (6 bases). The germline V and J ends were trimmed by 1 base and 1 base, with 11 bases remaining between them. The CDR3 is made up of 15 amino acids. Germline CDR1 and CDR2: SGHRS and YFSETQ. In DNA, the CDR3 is TGCGCCAGCAGCTTGATTCCGGGGGCGAACACTGAAGCTTTCTTT. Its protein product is CASSLIPGANTEAFF.

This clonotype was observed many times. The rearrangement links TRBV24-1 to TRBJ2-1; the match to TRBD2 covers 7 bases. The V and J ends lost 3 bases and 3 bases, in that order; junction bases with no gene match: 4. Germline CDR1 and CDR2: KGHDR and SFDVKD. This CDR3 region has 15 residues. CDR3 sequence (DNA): TGTGCCACCAGTGATCCCGGGACTAACTACAATGAGCAGTTCTTC. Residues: CATSDPGTNYNEQFF.

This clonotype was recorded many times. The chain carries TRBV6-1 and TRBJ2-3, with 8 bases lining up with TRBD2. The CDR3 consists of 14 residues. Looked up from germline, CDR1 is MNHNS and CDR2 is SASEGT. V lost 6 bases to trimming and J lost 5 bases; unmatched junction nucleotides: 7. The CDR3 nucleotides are TGTGCCAGCAGCCCCGGGACTAGTCGAGATACGCAGTATTTT. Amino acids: CASSPGTSRDTQYF.

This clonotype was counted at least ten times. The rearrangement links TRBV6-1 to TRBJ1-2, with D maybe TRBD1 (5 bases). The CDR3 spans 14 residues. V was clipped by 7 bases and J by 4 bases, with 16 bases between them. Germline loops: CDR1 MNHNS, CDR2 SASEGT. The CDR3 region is CASNLRGAGYGYTF. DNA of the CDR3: TGTGCCAGCAACCTACGCGGGGCCGGCTATGGCTACACCTTC.

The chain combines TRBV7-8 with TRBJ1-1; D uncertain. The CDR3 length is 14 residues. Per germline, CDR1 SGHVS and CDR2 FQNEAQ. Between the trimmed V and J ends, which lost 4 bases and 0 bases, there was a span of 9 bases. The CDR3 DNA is TGTGCCAGCAGCTACCGGACGGTGAACACTGAAGCTTTCTTT. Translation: CASSYRTVNTEAFF. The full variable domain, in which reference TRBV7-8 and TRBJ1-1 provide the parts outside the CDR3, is GAGVSQSPRYKVAKRGQDVALRCDPISGHVSLFWYQQALGQGPEFLTYFQNEAQLDKSGLPSDRFFAERPEGSVSTLKIQRTQQEDSAVYLCASSYRTVNTEAFFGQGTRLTVV.

The CDR3 spells CASGGQGVYEQYF. The DNA for the CDR3 is TGTGCCAGCGGGGGACAGGGGGTCTACGAGCAGTACTTC. V is TRBV12-3 or TRBV12-4 and J is TRBJ2-7, with 11 bases matching TRBD1. CDR3 length: 13 residues. V was clipped by 8 bases and J by 3 bases; unmatched bases: 3.

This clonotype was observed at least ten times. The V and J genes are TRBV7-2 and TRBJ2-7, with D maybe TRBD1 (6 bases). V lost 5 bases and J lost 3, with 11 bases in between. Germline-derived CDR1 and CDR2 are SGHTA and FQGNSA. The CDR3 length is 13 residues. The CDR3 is CASSLTDSYEQYF. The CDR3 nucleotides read TGTGCCAGCAGCCTCACGGACAGCTACGAGCAGTACTTC.

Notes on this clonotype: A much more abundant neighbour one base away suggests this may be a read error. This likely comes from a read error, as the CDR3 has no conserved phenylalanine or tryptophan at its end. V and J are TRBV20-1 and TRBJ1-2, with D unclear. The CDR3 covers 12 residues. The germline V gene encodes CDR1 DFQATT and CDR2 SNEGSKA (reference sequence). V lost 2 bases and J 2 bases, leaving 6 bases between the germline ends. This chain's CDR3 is CSARYGNYGYTL. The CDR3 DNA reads TGCAGTGCTAGATACGGAAACTATGGCTACACCCTC.